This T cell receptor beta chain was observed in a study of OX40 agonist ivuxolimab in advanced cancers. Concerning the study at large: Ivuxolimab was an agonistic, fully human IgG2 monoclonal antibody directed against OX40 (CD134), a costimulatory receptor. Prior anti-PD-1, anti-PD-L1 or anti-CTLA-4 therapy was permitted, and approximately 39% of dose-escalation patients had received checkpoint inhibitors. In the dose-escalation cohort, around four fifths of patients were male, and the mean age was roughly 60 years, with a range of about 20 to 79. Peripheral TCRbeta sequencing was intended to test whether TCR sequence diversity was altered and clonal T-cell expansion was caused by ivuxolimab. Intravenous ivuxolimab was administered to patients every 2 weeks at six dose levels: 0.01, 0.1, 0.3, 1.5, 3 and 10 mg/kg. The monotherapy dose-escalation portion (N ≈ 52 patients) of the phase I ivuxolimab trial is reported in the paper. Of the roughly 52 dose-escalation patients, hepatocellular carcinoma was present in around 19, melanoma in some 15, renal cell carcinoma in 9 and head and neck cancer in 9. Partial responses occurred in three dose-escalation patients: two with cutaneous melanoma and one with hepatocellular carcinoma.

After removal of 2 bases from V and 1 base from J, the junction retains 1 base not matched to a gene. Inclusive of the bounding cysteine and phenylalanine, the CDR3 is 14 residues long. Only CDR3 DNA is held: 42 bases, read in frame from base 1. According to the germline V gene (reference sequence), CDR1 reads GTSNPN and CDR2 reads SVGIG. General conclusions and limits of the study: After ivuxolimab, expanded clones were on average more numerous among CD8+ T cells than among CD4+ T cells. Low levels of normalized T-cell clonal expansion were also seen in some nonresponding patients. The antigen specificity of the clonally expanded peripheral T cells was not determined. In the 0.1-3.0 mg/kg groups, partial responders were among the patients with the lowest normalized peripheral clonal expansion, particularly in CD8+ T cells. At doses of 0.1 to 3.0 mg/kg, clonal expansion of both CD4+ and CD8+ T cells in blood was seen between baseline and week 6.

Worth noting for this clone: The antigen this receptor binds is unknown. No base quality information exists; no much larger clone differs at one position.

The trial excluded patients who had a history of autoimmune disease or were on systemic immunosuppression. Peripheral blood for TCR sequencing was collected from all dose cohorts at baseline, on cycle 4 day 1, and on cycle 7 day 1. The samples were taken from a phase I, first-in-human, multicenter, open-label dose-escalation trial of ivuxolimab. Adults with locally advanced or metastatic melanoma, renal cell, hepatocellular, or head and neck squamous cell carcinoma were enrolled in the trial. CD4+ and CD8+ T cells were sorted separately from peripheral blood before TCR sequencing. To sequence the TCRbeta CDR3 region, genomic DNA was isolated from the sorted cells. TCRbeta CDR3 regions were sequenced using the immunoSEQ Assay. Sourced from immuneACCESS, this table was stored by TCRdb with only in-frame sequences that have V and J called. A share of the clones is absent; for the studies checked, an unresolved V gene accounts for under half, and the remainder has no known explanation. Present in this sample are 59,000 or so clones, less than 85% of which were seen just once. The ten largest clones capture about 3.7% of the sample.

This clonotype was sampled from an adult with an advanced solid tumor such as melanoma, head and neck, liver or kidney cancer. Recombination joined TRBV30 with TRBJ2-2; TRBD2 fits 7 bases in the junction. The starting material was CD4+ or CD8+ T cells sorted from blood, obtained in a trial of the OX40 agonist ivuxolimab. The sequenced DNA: TGTGCCTGGAGTCGGGGGGTGAACACCGGGGAGCTGTTTTTT. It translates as CAWSRGVNTGELFF.